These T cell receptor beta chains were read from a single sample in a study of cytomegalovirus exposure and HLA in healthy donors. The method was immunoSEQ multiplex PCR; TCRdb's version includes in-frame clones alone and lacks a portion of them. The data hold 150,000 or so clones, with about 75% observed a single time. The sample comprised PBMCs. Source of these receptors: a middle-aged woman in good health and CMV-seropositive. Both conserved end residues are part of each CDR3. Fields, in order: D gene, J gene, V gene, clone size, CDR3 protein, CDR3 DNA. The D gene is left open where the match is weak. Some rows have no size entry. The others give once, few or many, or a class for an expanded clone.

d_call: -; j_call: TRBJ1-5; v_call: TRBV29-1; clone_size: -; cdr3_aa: CSVEDQGDQPQHF; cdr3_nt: TGCAGCGTTGAAGATCAGGGCGATCAGCCCCAGCATTTT
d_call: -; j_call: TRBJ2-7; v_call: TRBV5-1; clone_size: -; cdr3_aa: CASTALTVKDEQYF; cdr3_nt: TGCGCCAGCACCGCTTTGACAGTGAAGGACGAGCAGTACTTC
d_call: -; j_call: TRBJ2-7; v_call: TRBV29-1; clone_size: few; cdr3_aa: CSVKTVGTLGQYF; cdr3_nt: TGCAGCGTGAAGACCGTCGGCACTCTAGGGCAGTACTTC
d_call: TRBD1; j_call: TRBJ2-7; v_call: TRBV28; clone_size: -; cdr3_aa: CASSLLEDRGPYEQYF; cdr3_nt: TGTGCCAGCAGTTTATTGGAGGACAGGGGACCCTACGAGCAGTACTTC
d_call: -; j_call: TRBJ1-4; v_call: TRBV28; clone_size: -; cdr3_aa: CASRPTGLGEKLFF; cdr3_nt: TGTGCCAGCAGGCCGACAGGACTTGGTGAAAAACTGTTTTTT
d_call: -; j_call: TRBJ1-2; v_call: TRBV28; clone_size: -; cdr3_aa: CASSLFMGPTRGYTF; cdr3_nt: TGTGCCAGCAGTTTATTTATGGGGCCGACACGGGGCTACACCTTC
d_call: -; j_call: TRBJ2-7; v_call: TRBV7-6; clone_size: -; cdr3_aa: CASSLTGDRAYEQYF; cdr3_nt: TGTGCCAGCAGCTTAACGGGGGATCGGGCCTACGAGCAGTACTTC
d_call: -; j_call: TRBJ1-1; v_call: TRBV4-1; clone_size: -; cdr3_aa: CASSQDPGAGDTEAFF; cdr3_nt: TGCGCCAGCAGCCAAGATCCAGGGGCAGGGGACACTGAAGCTTTCTTT
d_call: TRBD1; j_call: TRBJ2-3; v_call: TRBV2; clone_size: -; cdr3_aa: CASRAGTGLTDTQYF; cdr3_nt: TGTGCCAGCAGGGCCGGGACAGGCCTTACAGATACGCAGTATTTT
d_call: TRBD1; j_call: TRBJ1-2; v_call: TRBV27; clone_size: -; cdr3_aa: CASSLSPTGGPYGYTF; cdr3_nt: TGTGCCAGCAGTTTATCCCCGACAGGGGGCCCCTATGGCTACACCTTC
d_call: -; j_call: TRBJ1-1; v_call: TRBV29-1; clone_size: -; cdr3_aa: CSVLPGNTEAFF; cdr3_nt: TGCAGCGTCCTCCCAGGGAACACTGAAGCTTTCTTT
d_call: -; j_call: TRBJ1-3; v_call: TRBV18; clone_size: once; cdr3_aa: CASSATEGNSGNTIYF; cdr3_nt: TGTGCCAGCTCAGCGACAGAAGGAAACTCTGGAAACACCATATATTTT
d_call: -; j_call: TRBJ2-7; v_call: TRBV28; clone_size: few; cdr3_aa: CASSSIPPSYEQYF; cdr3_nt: TGTGCCAGCAGTTCTATCCCTCCATCCTACGAGCAGTACTTC
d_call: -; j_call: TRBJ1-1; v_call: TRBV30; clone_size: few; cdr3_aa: CAWSVGGNTEAFF; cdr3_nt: TGTGCCTGGAGTGTAGGCGGGAACACTGAAGCTTTCTTT
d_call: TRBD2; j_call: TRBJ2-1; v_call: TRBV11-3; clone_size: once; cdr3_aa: CASSLDYGTSGNNEQFF; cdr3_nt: TGTGCCAGCAGCTTAGATTACGGGACTAGCGGAAACAATGAGCAGTTCTTC
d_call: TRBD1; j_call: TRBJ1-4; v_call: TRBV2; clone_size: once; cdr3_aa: CASSSDRVEKLFF; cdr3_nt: TGTGCCAGCAGTTCGGACAGGGTTGAAAAACTGTTTTTT
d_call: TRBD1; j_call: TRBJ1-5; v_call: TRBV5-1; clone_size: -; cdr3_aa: CASSLETGPNQPQHF; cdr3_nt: TGCGCCAGCAGCTTAGAGACAGGGCCCAACCAGCCCCAGCATTTT